The clone carrying this T cell receptor (beta chain) was observed a few times. Its matching antigen is unknown. These data belong to a study of T-cell reconstitution after alpha-beta-depleted transplantation in children. Unique molecular identifiers were used to barcode this TCRbeta library. MiXCR, run by TCRdb on the PCR reads, gives a single entry per CDR3 protein. In the table there are tens of thousands of distinct CDR3 sequences, about 47% of which are singletons. Findings and caveats of the study: The main origin of T-cell counts and diversity one year after transplant was newly produced T cells.

Germline trimming cut 4 bases from V and 5 bases from J; bases unmatched to any gene: 11. Looked up from germline, CDR1 is SGHRS and CDR2 is YFSETQ. The CDR3 spans 17 residues. The sequencing used peripheral blood, collected before TCRalphabeta/CD19-depleted stem cell transplant. The receptor's source is a boy under three years old with SCID, due to receive a stem cell transplant. The chain links TRBV5-1 to TRBJ2-2; 10 positions agree with TRBD2. In nucleotides, the CDR3 is TGCGCCAGCAGCCCTCAACCTAGCGGGGGTGGAACCGGGGAGCTGTTTTTT. It yields the protein CASSPQPSGGGTGELFF.